These T cell receptor beta chains were read from a single sample in a study of T-cell reconstitution after alpha-beta-depleted transplantation in children. Each CDR3 protein gets one entry after TCRdb re-called the PCR reads with MiXCR. The sample consists of a few hundred thousand distinct CDR3 sequences, over 20% of them appearing once. The sequenced sample was PBMCs, obtained before TCRalphabeta/CD19-depleted stem cell transplant. These receptors originate from a girl aged 2-10 years with Fanconi anemia, due to receive a stem cell transplant. Both conserved end residues are part of each CDR3. A D gene is named only where the DNA matches it firmly. Size values are once, few and many counts, or a class for expanded clones, and some rows have none.

J gene: TRBJ2-1; V gene: TRBV5-1; CDR3 length: 13; clone size: .; D gene: .; CDR3 DNA: TGCGCCAGCAGCTTGGTAGTCGGGGGCAAGCAGTTCTTC; CDR3 protein: CASSLVVGGKQFF
J gene: TRBJ1-2; V gene: TRBV4-1; CDR3 length: 14; clone size: few; D gene: TRBD1; CDR3 DNA: TGCGCCAGCAGCCAAGTCGGACAGGGGAAAGGCTACACCTTC; CDR3 protein: CASSQVGQGKGYTF
J gene: TRBJ2-7; V gene: TRBV20-1; CDR3 length: 13; clone size: .; D gene: .; CDR3 DNA: TGCAGTGCCTCAGCGACAGTTATCTACGAGCAGTACTTC; CDR3 protein: CSASATVIYEQYF
J gene: TRBJ2-7; V gene: TRBV20-1; CDR3 length: 12; clone size: .; D gene: .; CDR3 DNA: TGCAGTGCTAAGGGGCCACAATACGAGCAGTACTTC; CDR3 protein: CSAKGPQYEQYF
J gene: TRBJ2-1; V gene: TRBV20-1; CDR3 length: 17; clone size: .; D gene: TRBD2; CDR3 DNA: TGCAGTGCTAGAGATCAGGGCGGGAGGACGTCCTACAATGAGCAGTTCTTC; CDR3 protein: CSARDQGGRTSYNEQFF
J gene: TRBJ2-6; V gene: TRBV5-1; CDR3 length: 16; clone size: few; D gene: .; CDR3 DNA: TGCGCCAGCAGCTTGGCCCTTTTCTCTGGGGCCAACGTCCTGACTTTC; CDR3 protein: CASSLALFSGANVLTF
J gene: TRBJ2-7; V gene: TRBV7-2; CDR3 length: 15; clone size: few; D gene: TRBD1; CDR3 DNA: TGTGCCAGCAGCCCATCCGGGACAGGGGTCTACGAGCAGTACTTC; CDR3 protein: CASSPSGTGVYEQYF
J gene: TRBJ2-1; V gene: TRBV4-1; CDR3 length: 15; clone size: many; D gene: TRBD2; CDR3 DNA: TGCGCCAGCAGCATCGGGACTAGCGGGAGAAATGAGCAGTTCTTC; CDR3 protein: CASSIGTSGRNEQFF
J gene: TRBJ2-3; V gene: TRBV9; CDR3 length: 14; clone size: many; D gene: .; CDR3 DNA: TGTGCCAGCAGCGTGGCGGGGGCGACAGATACGCAGTATTTT; CDR3 protein: CASSVAGATDTQYF
J gene: TRBJ2-1; V gene: TRBV15; CDR3 length: 16; clone size: .; D gene: .; CDR3 DNA: TGTGCCACCAGCAGAGTTCGGATAGGGGTTGACGATGAGCAGTTCTTC; CDR3 protein: CATSRVRIGVDDEQFF
J gene: TRBJ2-7; V gene: TRBV29-1; CDR3 length: 12; clone size: few; D gene: .; CDR3 DNA: TGCAGCGTTGGAGAAGACCCCTACGAGCAGTACTTC; CDR3 protein: CSVGEDPYEQYF
J gene: TRBJ2-3; V gene: TRBV10-3; CDR3 length: 12; clone size: many; D gene: .; CDR3 DNA: TGTGCCACACAGGTTAGCACAGATACGCAGTATTTT; CDR3 protein: CATQVSTDTQYF
J gene: TRBJ1-1; V gene: TRBV20-1; CDR3 length: 16; clone size: few; D gene: TRBD1; CDR3 DNA: TGCAGTGCTAACCTGGACAGGGGGTTCCTCGACACTGAAGCTTTCTTT; CDR3 protein: CSANLDRGFLDTEAFF
J gene: TRBJ2-1; V gene: TRBV20-1; CDR3 length: 14; clone size: .; D gene: TRBD1; CDR3 DNA: TGCAGTGCTGTCCGGGACAGAGTATACAATGAGCAGTTCTTC; CDR3 protein: CSAVRDRVYNEQFF